The 3 T cell receptor beta chains below were found in one sample sequenced in a study of shared clonotypes between healthy human individuals. Generated by immunoSEQ multiplex PCR, the TCRdb table keeps only in-frame clones and is missing some. The repertoire consists of about 2 million clones, with 85% to 95% occurring once and the leading ten covering roughly 0.13%. The source material was naive CD4+ T cells sorted from blood. Subset given: CD45RA+ positively selected. The receptors shown here come from a man aged 18 to 29 in good health.

The chain combines TRBV9 with TRBJ1-1; no definite D call. Between the trimmed V and J ends, which lost 4 bases and 0 bases, there was a span of 10 bases. This CDR3 is 14 amino acids long. Germline values: CDR1 SGDLS, CDR2 YYNGEE. The CDR3 spells CASSPGPVNTEAFF. The CDR3 DNA is TGTGCCAGCAGCCCTGGGCCGGTGAACACTGAAGCTTTCTTT.

The V gene is TRBV10-3, the J gene TRBJ2-7; D is unclear. The ends were cut back, 10 bases at V and 4 bases at J, with 20 bases in the middle. The germline V gene has CDR1 ENHRY and CDR2 SYGVKD. This CDR3 region has 14 residues. The CDR3 DNA reads as TGTGCCACCGGCCTTGGACCTTCGGGTTACGAGCAGTACTTC. This codes for CATGLGPSGYEQYF.

This chain joins TRBV6-5 and TRBJ1-1, with D unresolved. Looked up from germline, CDR1 is MNHEY and CDR2 is SVGAGI. The CDR3 spans 15 residues. V was trimmed by 0 bases and J by 0 bases, leaving 8 bases between them. The CDR3 sequence: CASSYSFTLNTEAFF. CDR3 DNA: TGTGCCAGCAGTTACTCTTTCACCTTGAACACTGAAGCTTTCTTT.